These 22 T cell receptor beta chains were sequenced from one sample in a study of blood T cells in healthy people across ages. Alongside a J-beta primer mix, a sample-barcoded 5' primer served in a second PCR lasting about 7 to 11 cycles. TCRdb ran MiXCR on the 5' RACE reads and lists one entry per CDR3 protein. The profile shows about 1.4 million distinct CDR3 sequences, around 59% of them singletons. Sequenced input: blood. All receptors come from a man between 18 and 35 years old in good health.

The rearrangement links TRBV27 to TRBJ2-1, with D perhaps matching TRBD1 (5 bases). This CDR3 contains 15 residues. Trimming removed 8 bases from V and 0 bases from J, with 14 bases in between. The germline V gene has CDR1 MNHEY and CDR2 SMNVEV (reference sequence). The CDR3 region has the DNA TGTGCCAGCCGCTCACAGGCGGACTCCTACAATGAGCAGTTCTTC. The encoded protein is CASRSQADSYNEQFF.

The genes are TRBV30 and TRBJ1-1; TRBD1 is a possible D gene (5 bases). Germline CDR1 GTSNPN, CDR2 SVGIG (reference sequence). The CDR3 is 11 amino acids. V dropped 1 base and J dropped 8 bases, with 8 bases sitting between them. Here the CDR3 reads CAWSGGGEAFF. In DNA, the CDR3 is TGTGCCTGGAGTGGTGGGGGGGAAGCTTTCTTT.

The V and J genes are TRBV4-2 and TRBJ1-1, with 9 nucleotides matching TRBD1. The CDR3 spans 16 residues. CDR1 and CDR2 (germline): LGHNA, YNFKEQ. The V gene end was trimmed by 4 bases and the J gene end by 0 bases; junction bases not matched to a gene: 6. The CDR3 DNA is TGTGCCAGCAGCCTTTACAGGGGGCCCATGAACACTGAAGCTTTCTTT. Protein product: CASSLYRGPMNTEAFF.

CDR3 protein: CSLGLAAQETQYF. The CDR3 DNA follows: TGCAGCCTCGGACTAGCGGCTCAAGAGACCCAGTACTTC. The chain couples TRBV20-1 to TRBJ2-5; TRBD2 aligns across 10 bases. CDR3 length: 13 amino acids. The germline gives CDR1 DFQATT, CDR2 SNEGSKA (reference sequence).

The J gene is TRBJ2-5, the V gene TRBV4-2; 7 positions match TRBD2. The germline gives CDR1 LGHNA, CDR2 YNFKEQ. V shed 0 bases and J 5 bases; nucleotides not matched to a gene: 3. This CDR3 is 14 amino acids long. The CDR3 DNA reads TGTGCCAGCAGCCAAGACGGGACTATGGAGACCCAGTACTTC. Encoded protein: CASSQDGTMETQYF.

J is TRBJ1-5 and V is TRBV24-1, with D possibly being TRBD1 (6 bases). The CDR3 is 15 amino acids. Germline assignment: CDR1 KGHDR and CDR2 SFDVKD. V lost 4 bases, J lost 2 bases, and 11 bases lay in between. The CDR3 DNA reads TGTGCCACCAGTGACAAGGGGGGAGGCAATCAGCCCCAGCATTTT. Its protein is CATSDKGGGNQPQHF.

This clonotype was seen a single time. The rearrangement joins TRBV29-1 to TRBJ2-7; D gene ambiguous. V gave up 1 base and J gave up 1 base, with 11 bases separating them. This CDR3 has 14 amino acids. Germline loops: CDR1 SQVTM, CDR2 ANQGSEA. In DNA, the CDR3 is TGCAGCGTTGAAGTGGATGGCAGGTCCTACGAGCAGTACTTC. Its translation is CSVEVDGRSYEQYF.

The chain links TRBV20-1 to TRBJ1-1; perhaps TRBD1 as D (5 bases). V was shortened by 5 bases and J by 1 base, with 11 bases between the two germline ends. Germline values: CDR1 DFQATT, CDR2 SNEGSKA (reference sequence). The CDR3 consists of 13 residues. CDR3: CSAGTGANTEAFF. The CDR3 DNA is TGCAGTGCTGGGACCGGGGCGAACACTGAAGCTTTCTTT.

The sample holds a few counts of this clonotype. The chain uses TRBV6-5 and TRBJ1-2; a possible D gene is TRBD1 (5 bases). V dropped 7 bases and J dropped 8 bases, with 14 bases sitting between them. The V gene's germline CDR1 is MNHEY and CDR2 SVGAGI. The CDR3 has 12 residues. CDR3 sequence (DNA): TGTGCCAGCACCGACGGGGGAGCCGGCTACACCTTC. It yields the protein CASTDGGAGYTF.

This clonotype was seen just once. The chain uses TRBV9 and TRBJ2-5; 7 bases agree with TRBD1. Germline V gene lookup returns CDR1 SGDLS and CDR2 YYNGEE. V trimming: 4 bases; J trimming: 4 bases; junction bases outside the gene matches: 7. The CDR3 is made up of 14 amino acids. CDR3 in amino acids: CASSRRGTGETQYF. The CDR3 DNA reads TGTGCCAGCAGCCGCAGGGGGACCGGAGAGACCCAGTACTTC.

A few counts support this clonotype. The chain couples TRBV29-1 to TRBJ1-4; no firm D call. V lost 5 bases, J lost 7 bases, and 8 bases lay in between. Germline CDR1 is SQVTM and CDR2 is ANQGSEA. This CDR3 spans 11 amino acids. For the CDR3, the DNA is TGCAGCGTTCAAGGGAGTGAAAAACTGTTTTTT. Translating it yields CSVQGSEKLFF.

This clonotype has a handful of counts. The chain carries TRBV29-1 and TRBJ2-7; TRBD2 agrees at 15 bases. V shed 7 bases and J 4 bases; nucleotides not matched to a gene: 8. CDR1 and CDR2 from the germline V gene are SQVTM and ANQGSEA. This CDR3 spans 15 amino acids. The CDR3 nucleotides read TGCAGCGGCCGGACTAGCGGGAGGGAGGGGTACGAGCAGTACTTC. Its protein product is CSGRTSGREGYEQYF.

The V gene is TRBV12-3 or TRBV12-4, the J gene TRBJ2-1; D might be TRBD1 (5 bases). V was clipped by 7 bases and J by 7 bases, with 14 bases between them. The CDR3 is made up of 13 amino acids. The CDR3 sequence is CASKVGLRNEQFF. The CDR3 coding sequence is TGTGCCAGCAAGGTGGGGCTAAGGAATGAGCAGTTCTTC.

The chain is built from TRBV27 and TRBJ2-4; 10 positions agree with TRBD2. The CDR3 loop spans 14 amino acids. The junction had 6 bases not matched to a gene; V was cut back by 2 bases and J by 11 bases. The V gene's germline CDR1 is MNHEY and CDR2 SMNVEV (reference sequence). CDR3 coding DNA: TGTGCCAGCAGTTTACTAGCGGGGGATCGACTTCAGTACTTC. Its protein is CASSLLAGDRLQYF.

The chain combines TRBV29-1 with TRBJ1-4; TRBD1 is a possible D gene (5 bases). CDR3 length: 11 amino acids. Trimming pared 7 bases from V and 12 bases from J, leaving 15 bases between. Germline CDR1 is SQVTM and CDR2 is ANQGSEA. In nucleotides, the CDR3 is TGCAGCGGCATCACGGGACTGGAACTGTTTTTT. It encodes CSGITGLELFF.

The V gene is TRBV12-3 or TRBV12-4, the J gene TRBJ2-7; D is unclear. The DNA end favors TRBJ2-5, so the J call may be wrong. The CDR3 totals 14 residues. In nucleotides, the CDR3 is TGTGCCAGCAGGCCCCCACTTGACTTACCGACCCAGTACTTC. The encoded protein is CASRPPLDLPTQYF.

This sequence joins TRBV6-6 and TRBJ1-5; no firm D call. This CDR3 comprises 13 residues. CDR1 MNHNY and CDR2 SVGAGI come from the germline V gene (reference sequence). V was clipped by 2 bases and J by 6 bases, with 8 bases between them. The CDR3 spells CASSYRVGQPQHF. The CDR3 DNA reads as TGTGCCAGCAGTTACAGGGTCGGTCAGCCCCAGCATTTT.

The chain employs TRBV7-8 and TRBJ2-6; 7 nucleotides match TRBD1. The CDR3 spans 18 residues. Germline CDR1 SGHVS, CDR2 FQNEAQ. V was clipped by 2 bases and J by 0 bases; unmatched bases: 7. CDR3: CASSLRDRVPSGANVLTF. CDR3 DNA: TGTGCCAGCAGCTTAAGAGACAGGGTCCCCTCTGGGGCCAACGTCCTGACTTTC.

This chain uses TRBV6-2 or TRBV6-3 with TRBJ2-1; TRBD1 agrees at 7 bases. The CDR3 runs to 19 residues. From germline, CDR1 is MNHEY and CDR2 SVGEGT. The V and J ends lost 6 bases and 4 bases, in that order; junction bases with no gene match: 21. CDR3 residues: CASRPPRIPADREYNEQFF. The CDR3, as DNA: TGTGCCAGCAGACCGCCTAGGATCCCGGCCGACAGGGAATACAATGAGCAGTTCTTC.

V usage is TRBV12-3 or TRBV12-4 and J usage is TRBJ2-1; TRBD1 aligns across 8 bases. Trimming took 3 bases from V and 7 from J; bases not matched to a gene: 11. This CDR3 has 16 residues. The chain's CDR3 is CASSLGEGTGRNEQFF. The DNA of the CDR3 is TGTGCCAGCAGTTTGGGGGAAGGGACAGGACGTAATGAGCAGTTCTTC.

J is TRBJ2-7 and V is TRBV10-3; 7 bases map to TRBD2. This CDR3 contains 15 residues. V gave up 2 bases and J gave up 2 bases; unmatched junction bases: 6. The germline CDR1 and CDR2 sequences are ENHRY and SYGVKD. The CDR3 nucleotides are TGTGCCATCAGTGAGACGTACGGACTAGCCTACGAGCAGTACTTC. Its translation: CAISETYGLAYEQYF.

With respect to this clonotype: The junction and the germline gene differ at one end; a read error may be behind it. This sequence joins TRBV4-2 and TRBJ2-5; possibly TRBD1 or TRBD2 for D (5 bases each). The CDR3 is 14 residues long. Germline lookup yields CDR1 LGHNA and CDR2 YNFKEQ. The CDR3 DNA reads TGTGCCCGCAGCCAAGGCCGGGGCGGGGAGACCCAGTACTTC. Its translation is CARSQGRGGETQYF.